Below are 19 T cell receptor beta chains sequenced from a single sample in a study of OX40 agonist ivuxolimab in advanced cancers. Some clones are missing from TCRdb's copy, which holds only in-frame ones; the method was immunoSEQ multiplex PCR. Of 77,000 or so clones listed, 92% are singletons. The sample in question was CD4+ or CD8+ T cells sorted from blood, obtained in a trial of the OX40 agonist ivuxolimab. These receptors came from an adult with an advanced solid tumor such as melanoma, head and neck, liver or kidney cancer.

The chain joins TRBV7-8 to TRBJ1-1; TRBD1 might be the D (6 bases). CDR1 and CDR2 from the germline V gene are SGHVS and FQNEAQ. This CDR3 has 12 amino acids. Trimming took 3 bases from V and 5 from J, leaving 7 bases between them. DNA of the CDR3: TGTGCCAGCAGCTTGGGGGCTACTGAAGCTTTCTTT. It codes for CASSLGATEAFF.

The chain is built from TRBV7-8 and TRBJ2-7; weak D call: TRBD2 (5 bases). The CDR3 runs 15 residues. Germline lookup yields CDR1 SGHVS and CDR2 FQNEAQ. V was trimmed by 0 bases and J by 2 bases, leaving 11 bases between them. CDR3 loop: CASSLAPGSPYEQYF. The CDR3 nucleotides read TGTGCCAGCAGCTTAGCCCCGGGGTCGCCCTACGAGCAGTACTTC.

The chain joins TRBV6-1 to TRBJ1-3; D unclear. Germline CDR1 is MNHNS and CDR2 is SASEGT. The CDR3 has 15 residues. Trimming removed 7 bases at V and 0 bases at J, with 13 bases between. This CDR3 is CASNPTEDSGNTIYF. CDR3 bases: TGTGCCAGCAACCCCACAGAAGACTCTGGAAACACCATATATTTT.

The chain couples TRBV10-3 to TRBJ1-5, with D unclear. CDR1 ENHRY and CDR2 SYGVKD come from the germline V gene. This CDR3 contains 14 residues. The V and J ends lost 3 bases and 3 bases respectively, with 9 bases between them. Written as DNA, the CDR3 is TGTGCCATCAGTGACAGGAATCCCAATCAGCCCCAGCATTTT. This codes for CAISDRNPNQPQHF.

The V gene is TRBV14, the J gene TRBJ2-5; TRBD2 agrees at 7 bases. CDR1 and CDR2 (germline): SGHDN, FVKESK. The CDR3 is 15 residues long. J was trimmed by 0 bases and V by 1 base; bases with no gene match: 2. This CDR3 is CASSQGRGDQETQYF. The DNA of the CDR3 is TGTGCCAGCAGCCAAGGACGGGGGGACCAAGAGACCCAGTACTTC.

This chain joins TRBV13 and TRBJ2-7; possibly TRBD1 for D (6 bases). Germline lookup yields CDR1 PRHDT and CDR2 FYEKMQ (reference sequence). The CDR3 loop spans 16 amino acids. With 5 bases removed from V and 5 bases from J, the gap between germline ends came to 22 bases. The CDR3 nucleotides read TGTGCCAGCAGCCAGGACAGTAGATCTTATGTAGACGAGCAGTACTTC. As protein: CASSQDSRSYVDEQYF.

The rearrangement links TRBV5-4 to TRBJ1-5; 8 nucleotides match TRBD1. Germline V gene sequence: CDR1 SGHNT, CDR2 YYREEE (reference sequence). With V trimmed by 3 bases and J by 1 base, 3 bases remained unmatched. This CDR3 contains 15 residues. In DNA, the CDR3 is TGTGCCAGCAGCTCCGGACAGGGAAGCAATCAGCCCCAGCATTTT. Translated, it gives CASSSGQGSNQPQHF.

The rearrangement links TRBV7-2 to TRBJ2-7; 10 nucleotides match TRBD1. Per germline, CDR1 SGHTA and CDR2 FQGNSA. CDR3 length: 15 amino acids. J was trimmed by 4 bases and V by 4 bases; bases with no gene match: 7. The CDR3 sequence is CASSWGQGPWYEQYF. CDR3 in DNA: TGTGCCAGCAGCTGGGGACAGGGGCCGTGGTACGAGCAGTACTTC.

The chain couples TRBV6-1 to TRBJ1-1; weak D call: TRBD1 (5 bases). The CDR3 runs to 15 residues. Germline CDR1 and CDR2: MNHNS and SASEGT. V lost 1 base to trimming and J lost 1 base, with 10 bases between them. The CDR3 spells CASSEDQGWNTEAFF. CDR3 coding DNA: TGTGCCAGCAGTGAAGACCAGGGCTGGAACACTGAAGCTTTCTTT.

The genes are TRBV30 and TRBJ1-5, with D uncertain. CDR1 GTSNPN and CDR2 SVGIG come from the germline V gene (reference sequence). V lost 1 base, J lost 2 bases, and 9 bases lay in between. This CDR3 has 14 residues. The CDR3 is CAWSGGIGNQPQHF. The DNA for the CDR3 is TGTGCCTGGAGTGGCGGGATCGGCAATCAGCCCCAGCATTTT.

The rearrangement links TRBV11-2 to TRBJ2-1; D call uncertain. V lost 0 bases and J lost 4, with 10 bases in between. The CDR3 runs 15 residues. CDR1 and CDR2 from the germline V gene are SGHAT and FQNNGV. The CDR3 region is CASSLEYGPYNEQFF. The CDR3 DNA reads TGTGCCAGCAGCTTAGAGTACGGGCCGTACAATGAGCAGTTCTTC.

The J gene is TRBJ2-2, the V gene TRBV7-2; 10 nucleotides line up with TRBD2. Germline CDR1 is SGHTA and CDR2 is FQGNSA. This CDR3 comprises 15 residues. V gave up 6 bases and J gave up 4 bases; unmatched junction bases: 5. The CDR3 sequence: CASSPSGGGTGELFF. The CDR3 DNA is TGTGCCAGCAGTCCCAGCGGGGGGGGCACCGGGGAGCTGTTTTTT.

This clone was counted only a few times. The V and J genes are TRBV6-5 and TRBJ1-2, with D unresolved. The CDR3 totals 13 residues. Trimming left V 7 bases short and J 8 bases short, with 17 bases between. CDR1 MNHEY and CDR2 SVGAGI come from the germline V gene. The CDR3, as DNA: TGTGCCAGCACCTACAATCCCCTGGGGGGCTACACCTTC. Encoded protein: CASTYNPLGGYTF.

This clone was recorded once. The chain has TRBV12-5 and TRBJ1-5, with 9 bases identical to TRBD1. The CDR3 totals 15 residues. With V trimmed by 6 bases and J by 4 bases, 7 bases remained unmatched. CDR1 LGHNT and CDR2 FRNRAP come from the germline V gene. CDR3 bases: TGTGCTAGTGGATCCACAGGGGGCCGAAATCAGCCCCAGCATTTT. Amino acid sequence: CASGSTGGRNQPQHF. Drawing the rest from reference TRBV12-5 and TRBJ1-5, the complete variable domain is DARVTQTPRHKVTEMGQEVTMRCQPILGHNTVFWYRQTMMQGLELLAYFRNRAPLDDSGMPKDRFSAEMPDATLATLKIQPSEPRDSAVYFCASGSTGGRNQPQHFGDGTRLSIL.

In DNA form, the CDR3 reads TGTGCCAGCAGCTTGGAGAGGAGACCATACGAGCAGTACTTC. This translates into CASSLERRPYEQYF. The rearrangement links TRBV5-5 to TRBJ2-7; no reliable D call. The CDR3 is 14 amino acids. CDR1 is SGHKS and CDR2 is YYEKEE in the germline V gene (reference sequence). Trimming pared 0 bases from V and 4 bases from J, leaving 11 bases between.

V is TRBV5-5 and J is TRBJ2-3, with D unresolved. The CDR3 spans 13 residues. Germline CDR1 is SGHKS and CDR2 is YYEKEE (reference sequence). The ends were cut back, 4 bases at V and 2 bases at J, with 8 bases in the middle. CDR3 residues: CASSRDHTDTQYF. The CDR3 DNA reads TGTGCCAGCAGCCGCGACCACACAGATACGCAGTATTTT.

The genes are TRBV19 and TRBJ2-1; D may be TRBD2 (5 bases). Germline CDR1 and CDR2: LNHDA and SQIVND (reference sequence). V dropped 5 bases and J dropped 4 bases, with 12 bases sitting between them. CDR3 length: 14 amino acids. The CDR3 region has the DNA TGTGCCAGTAGTGATGCGGGCCCGTACAATGAGCAGTTCTTC. Translating gives CASSDAGPYNEQFF. Drawing the rest from reference TRBV19 and TRBJ2-1, the complete variable domain is DGGITQSPKYLFRKEGQNVTLSCEQNLNHDAMYWYRQDPGQGLRLIYYSQIVNDFQKGDIAEGYSVSREKKESFPLTVTSAQKNPTAFYLCASSDAGPYNEQFFGPGTRLTVL.

Points on this clone: The sample contains more than one DNA sequence encoding this CDR3. This sequence joins TRBV9 and TRBJ2-5, with D perhaps assigned TRBD1 or TRBD2 (5 bases each). From germline, CDR1 is SGDLS and CDR2 YYNGEE. The CDR3 totals 17 residues. The V and J ends lost 3 bases and 2 bases respectively, with 20 bases between them. DNA for the CDR3: TGTGCCAGCAGCGCTATCCCCACCGGGACGACACAAGAGACCCAGTACTTC. Its translation is CASSAIPTGTTQETQYF.

J is TRBJ2-7 and V is TRBV5-1; D is perhaps TRBD1 (5 bases). V shed 0 bases and J shed 1 base, with 11 bases lying between them. Germline CDR1 is SGHRS and CDR2 is YFSETQ. This CDR3 contains 15 residues. The CDR3 here is CASSLARELSYEQYF. For the CDR3, the DNA is TGCGCCAGCAGCTTGGCCAGGGAATTGTCCTACGAGCAGTACTTC. The complete variable domain, with remaining parts taken from reference TRBV5-1 and TRBJ2-7, reads KAGVTQTPRYLIKTRGQQVTLSCSPISGHRSVSWYQQTPGQGLQFLFEYFSETQRNKGNFPGRFSGRQFSNSRSEMNVSTLELGDSALYLCASSLARELSYEQYFGPGTRLTVT.